The 11 T cell receptor beta chains reported below all come from one sample, sequenced in a study of cytomegalovirus exposure and HLA in healthy donors (dated by TCRdb to the late 2010s). Library prep was done by the immunoSEQ multiplex PCR assay. A mixture of 60 forward primers for TCR Vbeta segments and 13 reverse primers for TCR Jbeta segments was used in the multiplex PCR. The source is immuneACCESS, and TCRdb retained only in-frame sequences with V and J called. Part of the clones is not carried over; for the studies checked, unresolved V genes explain less than half of this, and the remainder is unexplained. Within this sample are 40,000 to 55,000 clones, with 75% to 80% of them counted one time only. The ten largest clonotypes hold 2.5% to 3% of the sample. The source material was PBMCs. All receptors derive from a woman between 40 and 55 years old in good health and CMV-seropositive.

CDR3 loop: CSAGINYGYTF. As DNA, the CDR3 is TGCAGTGCTGGCATTAACTATGGCTACACCTTC. This chain uses TRBV20-1 with TRBJ1-2, with D hard to call. Germline CDR1 reads DFQATT; CDR2 reads SNEGSKA (reference sequence). Trimming stripped 5 bases from V and 1 base from J, with 5 bases between. The CDR3 is 11 amino acids.

The chain joins TRBV9 to TRBJ2-1; TRBD2 agrees at 14 bases. CDR3 length: 15 amino acids. The germline CDR1 and CDR2 sequences are SGDLS and YYNGEE. The ends lost 3 bases at V and 7 bases at J; junction bases unmatched: 3. CDR3 sequence: CASSATSGGANEQFF. The CDR3 DNA reads as TGTGCCAGCAGCGCGACTAGCGGGGGGGCGAATGAGCAGTTCTTC.

The rearrangement links TRBV18 to TRBJ1-1, with D uncertain. Trimming shortened V by 1 base and J by 1 base, and 4 bases separated the two germline ends. Looked up from germline, CDR1 is KGHSH and CDR2 is LQKENI. This CDR3 is built from 13 residues. CDR3 sequence (DNA): TGTGCCAGCTCACCACAGCCGAACACTGAAGCTTTCTTT. Its protein is CASSPQPNTEAFF.

The V gene is TRBV5-4, the J gene TRBJ2-6; D might be TRBD1 (5 bases). Between the trimmed V and J ends, which lost 3 bases and 0 bases, there was a span of 7 bases. The CDR3 length is 15 residues. Germline values: CDR1 SGHNT, CDR2 YYREEE (reference sequence). The CDR3 nucleotides read TGTGCCAGCAGCTCTAGGGGCTCTGGGGCCAACGTCCTGACTTTC. The encoded protein is CASSSRGSGANVLTF. The full variable domain, rest sourced from reference TRBV5-4 and TRBJ2-6, is ETGVTQSPTHLIKTRGQQVTLRCSSQSGHNTVSWYQQALGQGPQFIFQYYREEENGRGNFPPRFSGLQFPNYSSELNVNALELDDSALYLCASSSRGSGANVLTFGAGSRLTVL.

The rearrangement joins TRBV7-9 to TRBJ2-6; D is unresolved. The germline CDR1 and CDR2 sequences are SEHNR and FQNEAQ (reference sequence). There are 15 residues in the CDR3. The V end lost 5 bases, the J end lost 3 bases, and 11 bases lay between the germline ends. CDR3 protein: CASSRSEGGANVLTF. CDR3 nucleotides: TGTGCCAGCAGCCGGAGTGAAGGTGGGGCCAACGTCCTGACTTTC.

V and J are TRBV7-9 and TRBJ2-2, with TRBD1 identical over 7 bases. Unmatched junction bases numbered 3, after V lost 0 bases and J lost 2 bases. The CDR3 runs to 16 residues. The V gene's germline CDR1 is SEHNR and CDR2 FQNEAQ (reference sequence). The CDR3 loop is CASSLAGTANTGELFF. Written as DNA, the CDR3 is TGTGCCAGCAGCTTAGCCGGGACAGCCAACACCGGGGAGCTGTTTTTT.

This clone has a handful of counts. The chain uses TRBV5-4 and TRBJ1-4, with 9 bases matching TRBD1. From germline, CDR1 is SGHNT and CDR2 YYREEE (reference sequence). This CDR3 is 19 amino acids long. V lost 3 bases, J lost 1 base, and 13 bases stayed unmatched. The CDR3 sequence: CASSWRAGTGKGTNEKLFF. CDR3 nucleotides: TGTGCCAGCAGCTGGAGGGCCGGGACAGGGAAAGGAACTAATGAAAAACTGTTTTTT.

This rearrangement joins TRBV10-3 to TRBJ2-2; 7 positions agree with TRBD1. Germline V gene sequence: CDR1 ENHRY, CDR2 SYGVKD. This CDR3 region has 17 residues. The V gene end was trimmed by 7 bases and the J gene end by 0 bases; junction bases not matched to a gene: 11. Here the CDR3 DNA reads TGTGCCATCATGTCCGATCGGGACAGAACGAACACCGGGGAGCTGTTTTTT. It yields the protein CAIMSDRDRTNTGELFF.

The rearrangement links TRBV6-4 to TRBJ2-7; tentative D call: TRBD1 (6 bases). The V and J ends lost 7 bases and 2 bases respectively, with 21 bases between them. The CDR3 has 16 amino acids. Germline CDR1 MRHNA, CDR2 SNTAGT. The chain's CDR3 is CASTFQRQADPYEQYF. The CDR3 DNA follows: TGTGCCAGCACTTTTCAACGACAGGCGGACCCCTACGAGCAGTACTTC.

The chain carries TRBV5-4 and TRBJ1-2; D remains ambiguous. The germline gives CDR1 SGHNT, CDR2 YYREEE (reference sequence). With 2 bases removed from V and 2 bases from J, the gap between germline ends came to 7 bases. The CDR3 has 13 residues. Written as DNA, the CDR3 is TGTGCCAGCAGCTTTGGAGGGAACTATGGCTACACCTTC. Its protein is CASSFGGNYGYTF.

The chain couples TRBV11-1 to TRBJ2-7, with 11 positions matching TRBD1. CDR1 is SGHAT and CDR2 is FQDESV in the germline V gene (reference sequence). V lost 0 bases, J lost 4 bases, and 5 bases stayed unmatched. The CDR3 contains 16 residues. The CDR3 spells CASSLAPGQGGYEQYF. DNA for the CDR3: TGTGCCAGCAGCTTAGCCCCGGGACAGGGGGGTTACGAGCAGTACTTC. The variable domain in full, with the rest retrieved from reference TRBV11-1 and TRBJ2-7, is EAEVAQSPRYKITEKSQAVAFWCDPISGHATLYWYRQILGQGPELLVQFQDESVVDDSQLPKDRFSAERLKGVDSTLKIQPAELGDSAMYLCASSLAPGQGGYEQYFGPGTRLTVT.